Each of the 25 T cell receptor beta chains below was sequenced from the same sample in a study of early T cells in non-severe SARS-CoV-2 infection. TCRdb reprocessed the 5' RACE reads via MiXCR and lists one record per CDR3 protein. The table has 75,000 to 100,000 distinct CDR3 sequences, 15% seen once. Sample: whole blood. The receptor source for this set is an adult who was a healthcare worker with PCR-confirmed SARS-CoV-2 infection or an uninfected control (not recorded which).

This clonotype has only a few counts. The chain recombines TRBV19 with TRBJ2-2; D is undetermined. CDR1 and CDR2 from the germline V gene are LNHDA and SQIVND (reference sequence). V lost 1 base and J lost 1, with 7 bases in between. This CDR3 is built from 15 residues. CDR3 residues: CASSIGQLNTGELFF. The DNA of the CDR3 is TGTGCCAGTAGTATAGGTCAACTGAACACCGGGGAGCTGTTTTTT.

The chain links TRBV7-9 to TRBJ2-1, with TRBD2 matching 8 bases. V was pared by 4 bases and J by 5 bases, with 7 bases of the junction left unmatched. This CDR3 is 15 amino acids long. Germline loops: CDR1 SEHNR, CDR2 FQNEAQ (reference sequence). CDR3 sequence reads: CASSSRPGLDNEQFF. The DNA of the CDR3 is TGTGCCAGCAGCTCGAGACCGGGACTAGACAATGAGCAGTTCTTC.

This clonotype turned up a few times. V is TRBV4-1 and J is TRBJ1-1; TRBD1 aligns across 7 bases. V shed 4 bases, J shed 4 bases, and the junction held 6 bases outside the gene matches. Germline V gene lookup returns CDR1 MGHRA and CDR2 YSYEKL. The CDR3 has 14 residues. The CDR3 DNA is TGCGCCAGCAGCCGCCTGACAGGGACCACTGAAGCTTTCTTT. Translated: CASSRLTGTTEAFF.

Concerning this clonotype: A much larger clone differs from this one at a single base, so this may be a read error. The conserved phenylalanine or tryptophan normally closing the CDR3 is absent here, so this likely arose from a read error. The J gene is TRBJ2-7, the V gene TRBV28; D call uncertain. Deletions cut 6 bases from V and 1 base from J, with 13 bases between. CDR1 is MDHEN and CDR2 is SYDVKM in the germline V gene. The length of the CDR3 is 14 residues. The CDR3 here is CASRVSYGSYEQYL. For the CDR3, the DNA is TGTGCCAGCAGGGTTAGCTACGGATCCTACGAGCAGTACTTA.

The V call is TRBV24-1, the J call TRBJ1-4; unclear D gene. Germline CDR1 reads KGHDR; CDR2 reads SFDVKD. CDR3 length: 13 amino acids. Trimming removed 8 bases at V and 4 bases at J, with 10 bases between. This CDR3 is CATKDPVNEKLFF. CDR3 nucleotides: TGTGCCACCAAAGACCCCGTTAATGAAAAACTGTTTTTT.

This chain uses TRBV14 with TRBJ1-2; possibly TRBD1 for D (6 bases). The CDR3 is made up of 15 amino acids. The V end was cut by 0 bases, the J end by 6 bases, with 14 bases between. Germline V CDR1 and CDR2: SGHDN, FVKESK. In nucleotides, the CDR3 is TGTGCCAGCAGCCAAGAAGTTTCGGGGGGCAATGGCTACACCTTC. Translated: CASSQEVSGGNGYTF.

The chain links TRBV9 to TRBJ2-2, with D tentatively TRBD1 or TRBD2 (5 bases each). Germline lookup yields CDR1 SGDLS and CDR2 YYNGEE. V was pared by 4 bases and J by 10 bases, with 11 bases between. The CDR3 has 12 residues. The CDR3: CASSPRGTELFF. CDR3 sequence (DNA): TGTGCCAGCAGCCCCCGAGGGACGGAGCTGTTTTTT.

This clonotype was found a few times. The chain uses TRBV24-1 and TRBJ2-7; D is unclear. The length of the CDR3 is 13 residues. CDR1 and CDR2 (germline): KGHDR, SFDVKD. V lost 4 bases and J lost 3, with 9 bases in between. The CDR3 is CATSDSQDYEQYF. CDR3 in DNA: TGTGCCACCAGTGACTCCCAGGACTACGAGCAGTACTTC.

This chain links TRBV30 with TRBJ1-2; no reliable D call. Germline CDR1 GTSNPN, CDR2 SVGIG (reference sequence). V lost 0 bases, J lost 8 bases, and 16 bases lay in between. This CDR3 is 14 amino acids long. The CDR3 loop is CAWSVQHSRGGYTF. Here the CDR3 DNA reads TGTGCCTGGAGTGTACAACACTCCCGTGGAGGCTACACCTTC.

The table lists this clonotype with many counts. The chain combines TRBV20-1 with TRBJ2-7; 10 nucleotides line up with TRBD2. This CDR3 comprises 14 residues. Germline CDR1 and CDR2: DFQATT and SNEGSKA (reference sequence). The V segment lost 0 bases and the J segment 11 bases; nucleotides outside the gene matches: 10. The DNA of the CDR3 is TGCAGTGCTAGAGATTCAGGACTAGCGGCCCGCAAGTACTTC. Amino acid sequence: CSARDSGLAARKYF.

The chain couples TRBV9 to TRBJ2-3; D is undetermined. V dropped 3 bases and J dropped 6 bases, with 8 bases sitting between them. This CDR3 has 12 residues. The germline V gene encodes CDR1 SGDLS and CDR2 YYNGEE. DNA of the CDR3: TGTGCCAGCAGCGGCCAACCGGATACGCAGTATTTT. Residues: CASSGQPDTQYF.

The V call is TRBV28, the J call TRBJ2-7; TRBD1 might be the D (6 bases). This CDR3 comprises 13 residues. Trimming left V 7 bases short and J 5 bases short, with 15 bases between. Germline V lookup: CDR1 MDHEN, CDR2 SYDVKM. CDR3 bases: TGTGCCAGCATTGACAGGTTGGCGCACGAGCAGTACTTC. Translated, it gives CASIDRLAHEQYF.

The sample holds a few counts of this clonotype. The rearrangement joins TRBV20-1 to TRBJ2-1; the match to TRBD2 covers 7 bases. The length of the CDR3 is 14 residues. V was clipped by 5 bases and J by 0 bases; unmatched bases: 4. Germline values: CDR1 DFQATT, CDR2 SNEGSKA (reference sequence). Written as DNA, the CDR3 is TGCAGTGCTGCAGCGGGAAGCTCCTACAATGAGCAGTTCTTC. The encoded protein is CSAAAGSSYNEQFF.

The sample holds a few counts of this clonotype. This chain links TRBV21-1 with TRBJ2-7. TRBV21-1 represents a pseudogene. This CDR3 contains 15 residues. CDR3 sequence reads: CASSKYHLSSYEQYF. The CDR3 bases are TGTGCCAGCAGCAAATATCATCTAAGCTCCTACGAGCAGTACTTC.

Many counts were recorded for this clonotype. CDR3 sequence: CASNGELYETQYF. CDR3 sequence (DNA): TGTGCCAGCAACGGGGAGCTCTACGAGACCCAGTACTTC. The chain uses TRBV28 and TRBJ2-5, with D maybe TRBD2 (5 bases). CDR1 is MDHEN and CDR2 is SYDVKM in the germline V gene. The CDR3 is 13 amino acids. The ends were cut back, 7 bases at V and 5 bases at J, with 14 bases in the middle.

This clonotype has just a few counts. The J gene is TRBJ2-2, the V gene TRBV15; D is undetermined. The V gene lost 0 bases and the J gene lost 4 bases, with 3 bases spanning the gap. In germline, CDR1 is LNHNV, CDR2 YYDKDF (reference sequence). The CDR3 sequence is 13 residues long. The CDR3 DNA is TGTGCCACCAGCAGAGATCCCACCGGGGAGCTGTTTTTT. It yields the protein CATSRDPTGELFF.

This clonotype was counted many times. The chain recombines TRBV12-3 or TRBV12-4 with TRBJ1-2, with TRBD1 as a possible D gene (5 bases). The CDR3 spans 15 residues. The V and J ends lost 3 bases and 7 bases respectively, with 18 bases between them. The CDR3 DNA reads TGTGCCAGCAGTTTCGGGGCTCTCCGCCCGCCTGGCTACACCTTC. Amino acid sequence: CASSFGALRPPGYTF.

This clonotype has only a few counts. DNA for the CDR3: TGCGCCAGCAGTGAGTCTGGACTTAACACCGGGGAGCTGTTTTTT. Amino acids: CASSESGLNTGELFF. The chain is built from TRBV10-1 and TRBJ2-2, with a tentative D call TRBD2 (5 bases). The CDR3 sequence is 15 residues long. Germline CDR1 reads WNHNN; CDR2 reads SYGVQD (reference sequence). Trimming pared 0 bases from V and 2 bases from J, leaving 7 bases between.

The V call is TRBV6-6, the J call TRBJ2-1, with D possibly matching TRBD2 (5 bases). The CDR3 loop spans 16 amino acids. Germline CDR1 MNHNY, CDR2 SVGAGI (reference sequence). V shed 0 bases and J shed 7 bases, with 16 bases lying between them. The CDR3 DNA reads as TGTGCCAGCAGTTACTCGAAGCGGCAGAATTGGAATGAGCAGTTCTTC. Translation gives CASSYSKRQNWNEQFF.

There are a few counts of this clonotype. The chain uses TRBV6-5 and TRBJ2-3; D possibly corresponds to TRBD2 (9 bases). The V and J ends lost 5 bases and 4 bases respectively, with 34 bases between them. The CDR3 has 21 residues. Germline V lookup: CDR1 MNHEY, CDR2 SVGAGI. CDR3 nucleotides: TGTGCCAGCAGTGCGGGGACAGGAGGGGGGTACGCGGGAGGGTCTCCAGATACGCAGTATTTT. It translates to CASSAGTGGGYAGGSPDTQYF.

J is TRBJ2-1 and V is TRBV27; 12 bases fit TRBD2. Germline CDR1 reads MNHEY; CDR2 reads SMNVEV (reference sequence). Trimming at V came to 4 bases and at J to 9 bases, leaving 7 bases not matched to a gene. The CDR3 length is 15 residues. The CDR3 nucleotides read TGTGCCAGCAGTTCGGAGTTGACTAGCGGGAGTGAGCAGTTCTTC. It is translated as CASSSELTSGSEQFF.

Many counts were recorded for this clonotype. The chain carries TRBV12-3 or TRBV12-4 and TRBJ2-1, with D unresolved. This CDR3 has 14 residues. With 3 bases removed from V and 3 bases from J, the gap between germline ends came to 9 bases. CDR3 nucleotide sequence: TGTGCCAGCAGTTTCCTACAGAACTACAATGAGCAGTTCTTC. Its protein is CASSFLQNYNEQFF.

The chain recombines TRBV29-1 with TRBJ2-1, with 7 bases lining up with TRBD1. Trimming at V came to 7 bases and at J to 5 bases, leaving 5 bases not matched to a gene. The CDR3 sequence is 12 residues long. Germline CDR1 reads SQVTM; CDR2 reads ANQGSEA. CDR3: CSAWTGDNEQFF. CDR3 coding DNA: TGCAGCGCTTGGACAGGAGACAATGAGCAGTTCTTC.

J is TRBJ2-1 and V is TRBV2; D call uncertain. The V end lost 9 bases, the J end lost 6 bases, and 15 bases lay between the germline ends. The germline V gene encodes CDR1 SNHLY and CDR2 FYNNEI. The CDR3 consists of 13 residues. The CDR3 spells CASNYAAGNEQFF. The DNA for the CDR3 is TGTGCCAGTAACTACGCTGCAGGCAATGAGCAGTTCTTC. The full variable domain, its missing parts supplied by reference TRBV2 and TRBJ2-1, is EPEVTQTPSHQVTQMGQEVILRCVPISNHLYFYWYRQILGQKVEFLVSFYNNEISEKSEIFDDQFSVERPDGSNFTLKIRSTKLEDSAMYFCASNYAAGNEQFFGPGTRLTVL.

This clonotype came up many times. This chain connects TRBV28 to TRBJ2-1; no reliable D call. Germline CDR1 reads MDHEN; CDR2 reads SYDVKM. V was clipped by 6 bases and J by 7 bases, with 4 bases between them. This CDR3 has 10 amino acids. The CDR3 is CASSRNEQFF. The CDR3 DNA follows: TGTGCCAGCAGCCGAAATGAGCAGTTCTTC. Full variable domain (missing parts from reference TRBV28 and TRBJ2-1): DVKVTQSSRYLVKRTGEKVFLECVQDMDHENMFWYRQDPGLGLRLIYFSYDVKMKEKGDIPEGYSVSREKKERFSLILESASTNQTSMYLCASSRNEQFFGPGTRLTVL.